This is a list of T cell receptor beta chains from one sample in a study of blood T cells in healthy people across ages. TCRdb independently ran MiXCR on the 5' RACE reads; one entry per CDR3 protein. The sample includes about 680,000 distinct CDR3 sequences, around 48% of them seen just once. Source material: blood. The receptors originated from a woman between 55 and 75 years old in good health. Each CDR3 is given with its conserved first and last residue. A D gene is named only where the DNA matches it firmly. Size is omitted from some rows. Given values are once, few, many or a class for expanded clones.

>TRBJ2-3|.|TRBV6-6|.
CASSSPGPSTDTQYF
TGTGCCAGCAGTTCACCGGGACCCAGCACAGATACGCAGTATTTT
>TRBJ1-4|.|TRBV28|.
CASTKGGAFNEKLFF
TGTGCCAGCACCAAAGGGGGTGCCTTTAATGAAAAACTGTTTTTT
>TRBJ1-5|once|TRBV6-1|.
CASSEAGYHQPQHF
TGTGCCAGCAGTGAAGCGGGATACCATCAGCCCCAGCATTTT
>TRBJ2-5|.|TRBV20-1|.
CSEWWRETQYF
TGCAGTGAGTGGTGGCGAGAGACCCAGTACTTC
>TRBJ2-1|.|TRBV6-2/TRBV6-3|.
CASSRTVSYHNEQFF
TGTGCCAGCAGTCGGACAGTTTCTTACCACAATGAGCAGTTCTTC
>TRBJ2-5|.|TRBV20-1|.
CSALDSGQETQYF
TGCAGTGCGTTAGACTCGGGGCAAGAGACCCAGTACTTC
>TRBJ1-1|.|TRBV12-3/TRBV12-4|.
CASSKGRGTTEAFF
TGTGCCAGCAGTAAGGGCAGGGGAACAACAGAAGCTTTCTTT
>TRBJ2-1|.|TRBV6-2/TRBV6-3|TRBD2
CASNPSGIYNEQFF
TGTGCCAGCAATCCTAGCGGGATCTACAATGAGCAGTTCTTC
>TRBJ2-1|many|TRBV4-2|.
CASSLYATSGNEQFF
TGTGCCAGCAGCCTGTACGCTACAAGCGGGAATGAGCAGTTCTTC
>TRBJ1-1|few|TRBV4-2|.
CASSPPGAGRGAFF
TGTGCCAGCAGCCCCCCCGGGGCGGGGAGAGGAGCTTTCTTT
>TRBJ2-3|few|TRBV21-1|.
CASSKASGVPDTQYF
TGTGCCAGCAGCAAAGCGTCAGGGGTCCCAGATACGCAGTATTTT
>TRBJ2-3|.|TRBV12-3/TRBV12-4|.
CATGGGDTQYF
TGTGCCACAGGGGGAGGAGATACGCAGTATTTT
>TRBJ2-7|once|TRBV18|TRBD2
CASSSGLAGSNEQYF
TGTGCCAGCTCATCCGGACTAGCGGGGTCAAACGAGCAGTACTTC
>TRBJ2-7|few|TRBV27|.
CASSLSHSIGSYEQYF
TGTGCCAGCAGTTTATCTCATAGCATCGGCTCCTACGAGCAGTACTTC
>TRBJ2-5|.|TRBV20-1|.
CSARATAGVRETQYF
TGCAGTGCTAGAGCAACGGCAGGAGTAAGGGAGACCCAGTACTTC
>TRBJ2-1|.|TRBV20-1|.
CSARAAGGDGKQFF
TGCAGTGCTAGAGCTGCGGGTGGTGATGGTAAGCAGTTCTTC
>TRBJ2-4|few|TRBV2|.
CASSLDNPAKNIQYF
TGTGCCAGCAGCCTGGACAACCCAGCCAAAAACATTCAGTACTTC
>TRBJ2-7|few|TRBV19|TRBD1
CASSIPGQGHEQYF
TGTGCCAGTAGTATACCGGGACAGGGGCACGAGCAGTACTTC
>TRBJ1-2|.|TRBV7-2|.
CASSLEGGQYYGYTF
TGTGCCAGCAGCTTAGAGGGGGGGCAGTACTATGGCTACACCTTC
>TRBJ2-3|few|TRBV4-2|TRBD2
CASSQLPGGEGTDTQYF
TGTGCCAGCAGCCAACTACCGGGAGGAGAAGGAACAGATACGCAGTATTTT
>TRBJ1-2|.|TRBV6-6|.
CASTTVGYSYGYTF
TGTGCCAGCACCACCGTGGGGTATTCTTATGGCTACACCTTC
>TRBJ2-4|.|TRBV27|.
CASSLSNGEVTRGAKNIQYF
TGTGCCAGCAGTTTATCTAACGGGGAGGTGACCAGGGGGGCCAAAAACATTCAGTACTTT
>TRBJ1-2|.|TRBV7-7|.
CASSSGLAAF
TGTGCTAGCAGCTCGGGACTAGCAGCCTTC
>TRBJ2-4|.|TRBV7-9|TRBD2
CASSPQSGIGAKNIQYF
TGTGCCAGCAGCCCCCAGAGCGGGATCGGGGCCAAAAACATTCAGTACTTC
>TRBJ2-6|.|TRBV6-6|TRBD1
CASRRLTGVTGANVLTF
TGTGCCAGCAGAAGGTTGACAGGGGTGACTGGGGCCAACGTCCTGACTTTC
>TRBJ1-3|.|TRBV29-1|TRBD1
CSVRDTGEGNTIYF
TGCAGCGTTAGAGACACAGGGGAAGGAAACACCATATATTTT
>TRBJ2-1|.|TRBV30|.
CAWRTAGGRNYNEQFF
TGTGCCTGGAGGACGGCAGGCGGCCGCAACTACAATGAGCAGTTCTTC
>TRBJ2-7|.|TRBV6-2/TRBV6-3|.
CASRDSGSYEQYF
TGTGCCAGCAGAGATTCGGGTTCCTACGAGCAGTACTTC
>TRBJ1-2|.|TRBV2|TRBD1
CASGDSPRGYTF
TGTGCCAGCGGGGACAGCCCCAGGGGCTACACCTTC
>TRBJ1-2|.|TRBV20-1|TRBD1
CSAPLGAADRGTGYTF
TGCAGTGCCCCTCTGGGGGCCGCGGACAGGGGGACTGGCTACACCTTC
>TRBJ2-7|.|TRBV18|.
CASSQAVGSSYEQYF
TGTGCCAGCTCACAAGCGGTGGGCTCCTCCTACGAGCAGTACTTC
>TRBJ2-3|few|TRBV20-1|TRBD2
CSAPPEAGGTDTQYF
TGCAGTGCCCCCCCGGAAGCGGGAGGCACAGATACGCAGTATTTT
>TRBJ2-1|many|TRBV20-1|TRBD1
CSVSPTGDVDEQFF
TGCAGTGTCAGCCCGACAGGGGATGTCGATGAGCAGTTCTTC